These T cell receptor beta chains were read from a single sample in a study of blood T cell repertoires in COVID-19. Profiling relied on immunoSEQ multiplex PCR, and the TCRdb table lists in-frame clones only, not all of them. The data contain roughly 170,000 clones, approximately 85% of them seen just once; the ten biggest clones take up approximately 1.1%. Material for sequencing was peripheral blood. Receptor source: a man in his 60s who had recovered from COVID-19. Both conserved end residues are part of each CDR3. Each record gives: D gene, V gene, J gene, clone size, CDR3 protein, CDR3 DNA. D genes are given only for firm matches. Where a row states a size, it is once, few, many or the class of an expanded clone; other rows omit it.

>-|TRBV5-6|TRBJ2-1|-
CASSLGVEQFF
TGTGCCAGCAGTTTAGGGGTTGAGCAGTTCTTC
>-|TRBV6-5|TRBJ1-6|once
CASSYSRLPAPLHF
TGTGCCAGCAGTTACTCGAGACTCCCGGCACCCCTCCACTTT
>TRBD2|TRBV9|TRBJ2-7|-
CASSPRIAGEVGEQYF
TGTGCCAGCAGCCCCCGTATAGCGGGGGAGGTGGGCGAGCAGTACTTC
>-|TRBV28|TRBJ2-6|-
CASRPPGVSGANVLTF
TGTGCCAGCAGGCCCCCGGGGGTAAGTGGGGCCAACGTCCTGACTTTC
>-|TRBV7-2|TRBJ2-5|-
CATIERNFQETQYF
TGTGCCACTATAGAGCGGAATTTCCAAGAGACCCAGTACTTC
>-|TRBV7-9|TRBJ1-4|-
CASSLGSTETEKLFF
TGTGCCAGCAGCTTAGGATCGACAGAAACTGAAAAACTGTTTTTT
>TRBD2|TRBV30|TRBJ2-3|-
CAWSTSGAGGQTDTQYF
TGTGCCTGGTCCACCTCGGGAGCGGGGGGGCAAACAGATACGCAGTATTTT
>-|TRBV5-1|TRBJ1-1|-
CASTPEVANTEAFF
TGCGCCAGCACCCCTGAGGTGGCGAACACTGAAGCTTTCTTT
>TRBD1|TRBV6-1|TRBJ1-1|-
CASSVLQGAKRDEAFF
TGTGCCAGCAGTGTCCTACAGGGGGCGAAACGCGATGAAGCTTTCTTT
>-|TRBV19|TRBJ1-5|few
CASTSTRQPQHF
TGTGCCAGTACCTCGACGAGGCAGCCCCAGCATTTT
>-|TRBV11-1|TRBJ2-7|-
CASSGIYEQYF
TGTGCCAGCAGTGGCATCTACGAGCAGTACTTC
>-|TRBV4-3|TRBJ1-3|once
CASSQERGNTIYF
TGCGCCAGCAGCCAAGAGCGAGGAAACACCATATATTTT
>TRBD1|TRBV11-2|TRBJ1-5|few
CASSQGGQGNQPQHF
TGTGCCAGCAGCCAGGGGGGACAGGGCAATCAGCCCCAGCATTTT
>-|TRBV4-3|TRBJ2-1|once
CASSQARVRGSYNEQFF
TGCGCCAGCAGCCAAGCAAGGGTACGGGGCTCCTACAATGAGCAGTTCTTC
>TRBD2|TRBV6-2/TRBV6-3|TRBJ2-2|-
CASSGGITGELFF
TGTGCCAGCAGCGGGGGGATCACCGGGGAGCTGTTTTTT
>-|TRBV7-9|TRBJ2-7|once
CASSFPLDSYEQYF
TGTGCCAGCAGCTTTCCCCTCGACAGTTACGAGCAGTACTTC
>-|TRBV19|TRBJ2-5|-
CASSIGIQETQYF
TGTGCCAGTAGTATCGGGATCCAAGAGACCCAGTACTTC
>-|TRBV6-4|TRBJ1-2|-
CASSPSQVASGYTF
TGTGCCAGCAGCCCTTCCCAGGTGGCAAGCGGCTACACCTTC
>-|TRBV18|TRBJ1-3|few
CASSPGQDQTIYF
TGTGCCAGCTCACCAGGCCAGGATCAAACCATATATTTT
>-|TRBV7-3|TRBJ1-1|-
CASSLTGGQAFF
TGTGCCAGCAGCTTAACCGGGGGGCAGGCTTTCTTT
>TRBD1|TRBV19|TRBJ1-1|-
CATHAGQGTAEAFF
TGTGCCACCCACGCGGGACAGGGTACCGCTGAAGCTTTCTTT
>-|TRBV2|TRBJ1-2|-
CASNGGRQIYGYTF
TGTGCCAGCAACGGAGGACGTCAAATCTATGGCTACACCTTC
>TRBD1|TRBV2|TRBJ1-1|-
CASSASTGAGTEAFF
TGTGCCAGCAGTGCCAGTACAGGGGCTGGCACTGAAGCTTTCTTT
>-|TRBV7-2|TRBJ2-3|few
CASSLARTPTDTQYF
TGTGCCAGCAGCTTAGCCAGGACTCCAACAGATACGCAGTATTTT
>TRBD1|TRBV27|TRBJ1-1|-
CASSPRQGAGTEAFF
TGTGCCAGCAGTCCGCGACAGGGGGCAGGCACTGAAGCTTTCTTT
>TRBD1|TRBV3-1/TRBV3-2|TRBJ1-2|many
CASSHNRGHTF
TGTGCCAGCAGCCATAACAGGGGTCACACCTTC
>-|TRBV18|TRBJ1-6|-
CASSPQTGTNNSPLHF
TGTGCCAGCTCCCCCCAGACAGGAACGAATAATTCACCCCTCCACTTT
>-|TRBV5-6|TRBJ2-1|-
CASSLRGTLSSYNEQFF
TGTGCCAGCAGCTTAAGAGGCACCCTGAGCTCCTACAATGAGCAGTTCTTC
>TRBD1|TRBV28|TRBJ1-1|-
CASSLSTQGDTEAFF
TGTGCCAGCAGTTTGTCCACACAGGGGGACACTGAAGCTTTCTTT
>TRBD1|TRBV25-1|TRBJ1-1|-
CASSTTGDTEAFF
TGTGCCAGCAGCACGACAGGGGACACTGAAGCTTTCTTT
>TRBD1|TRBV7-9|TRBJ1-4|-
CASSSRTGGDEKLFF
TGTGCCAGCAGCTCGCGGACAGGGGGAGATGAAAAACTGTTTTTT
>TRBD1|TRBV11-2|TRBJ1-1|once
CASSLNPGTGLTEAFF
TGTGCCAGCAGCTTAAACCCTGGGACAGGGCTCACTGAAGCTTTCTTT
>TRBD1|TRBV7-9|TRBJ1-6|few
CASSLDLGPGGSPLHF
TGTGCCAGCAGCTTAGATTTAGGGCCAGGGGGATCACCCCTCCACTTT
>TRBD2|TRBV19|TRBJ2-3|-
CASSFSLTSGGPDTQYF
TGTGCCAGTAGTTTCTCCCTCACTAGCGGGGGGCCAGATACGCAGTATTTT
>TRBD1|TRBV9|TRBJ2-5|-
CASSAETGGRETQYF
TGTGCCAGCAGCGCCGAGACAGGGGGGCGAGAGACCCAGTACTTC
>-|TRBV13|TRBJ1-1|-
CASSLGPGSTEAFF
TGTGCCAGCAGCTTAGGGCCGGGAAGCACTGAAGCTTTCTTT
>-|TRBV14|TRBJ1-1|few
CASSQAGGYTEAFF
TGTGCCAGCAGCCAAGCGGGAGGATACACTGAAGCTTTCTTT
>-|TRBV6-6|TRBJ1-2|-
CASSYSMQGWGYTF
TGTGCCAGCAGTTACTCGATGCAGGGCTGGGGCTACACCTTC
>TRBD2|TRBV7-9|TRBJ2-5|-
CASSLGTSGGRGETQYF
TGTGCCAGCAGCTTAGGAACTAGCGGGGGCCGTGGAGAGACCCAGTACTTC
>TRBD2|TRBV10-3|TRBJ2-2|-
CAIGAQAGGNTGELFF
TGTGCCATCGGGGCCCAAGCGGGGGGCAACACCGGGGAGCTGTTTTTT
>TRBD2|TRBV18|TRBJ2-7|once
CASSLAGGNYEQYF
TGTGCCAGCTCACTAGCGGGGGGTAACTACGAGCAGTACTTC
>-|TRBV7-8|TRBJ1-1|-
CASSLAAVTGNTEAFF
TGTGCCAGCAGCTTAGCGGCCGTTACAGGGAATACTGAAGCTTTCTTT